The next 22 T cell receptor beta chains were all read from a single sample in a study of cytomegalovirus exposure and HLA in healthy donors. The PCR was carried out with 60 Vbeta primers and 13 Jbeta primers. TCRdb keeps only in-frame clones here, not all; method: immunoSEQ multiplex PCR. The sample yields fewer than 200,000 clones, around 82% seen once. The material sequenced was PBMCs. The receptors derive from a man aged 45-65 years in good health and CMV-seropositive.

The genes are TRBV27 and TRBJ1-2, with 7 bases aligning to TRBD1. The V segment lost 0 bases and the J segment 7 bases; nucleotides outside the gene matches: 5. The length of the CDR3 is 14 residues. In germline, CDR1 is MNHEY, CDR2 SMNVEV (reference sequence). The CDR3, as DNA: TGTGCCAGCAGTTTATCGGGGACAGTACGTGGCTACACCTTC. As protein: CASSLSGTVRGYTF.

The CDR3, as DNA: TGCGCCAGCAGCCAGGGACAGGGTCCCTACAATGAGCAGTTCTTC. This codes for CASSQGQGPYNEQFF. The rearrangement uses TRBV4-1 and TRBJ2-1, with 9 bases lining up with TRBD1. Germline V gene data show CDR1 as MGHRA and CDR2 as YSYEKL. V gave up 3 bases and J gave up 2 bases; unmatched junction bases: 2. This CDR3 comprises 15 residues.

This sequence joins TRBV5-1 and TRBJ1-1, with a weak D call TRBD1 (6 bases). Trimming removed 4 bases from V and 4 bases from J, with 14 bases in between. The CDR3 has 14 amino acids. CDR1 SGHRS and CDR2 YFSETQ come from the germline V gene. Here the CDR3 reads CASSMEQGTTEAFF. In nucleotides, the CDR3 is TGCGCCAGCAGCATGGAACAGGGCACCACTGAAGCTTTCTTT.

This rearrangement joins TRBV9 to TRBJ2-1, with 12 bases aligning to TRBD2. CDR3 length: 15 residues. V gave up 4 bases and J gave up 9 bases; unmatched junction bases: 8. Germline V gives CDR1 SGDLS, CDR2 YYNGEE. Here the CDR3 DNA reads TGTGCCAGCAGCACAGGACTAGCGGGGTGGGGTGAGCAGTTCTTC. This encodes CASSTGLAGWGEQFF.

J is TRBJ2-7 and V is TRBV6-5; a weak D match, TRBD1 (6 bases). The germline gives CDR1 MNHEY, CDR2 SVGAGI. This CDR3 is built from 15 residues. V was trimmed by 0 bases and J by 5 bases, leaving 14 bases between them. This CDR3 is CASSYSVTGIHEQYF. CDR3 in DNA: TGTGCCAGCAGTTACTCGGTAACAGGGATCCACGAGCAGTACTTC.

This chain links TRBV19 with TRBJ1-4, with D maybe TRBD1 (6 bases). The V and J ends lost 1 base and 4 bases respectively, with 19 bases between them. The CDR3 is 18 residues long. The germline V gene encodes CDR1 LNHDA and CDR2 SQIVND (reference sequence). This chain's CDR3 is CASSIVPLDSYINEKLFF. The DNA for the CDR3 is TGTGCCAGTAGTATAGTCCCGCTGGACAGTTACATTAATGAAAAACTGTTTTTT.

J is TRBJ2-4 and V is TRBV5-6; tentatively, D is TRBD2 (6 bases). V lost 2 bases to trimming and J lost 0 bases, with 9 bases between them. Germline V gene lookup returns CDR1 SGHDT and CDR2 YYEEEE. The CDR3 spans 15 residues. The CDR3 sequence is CASSFGGSAKNIQYF. The CDR3, as DNA: TGTGCCAGCAGCTTCGGGGGTTCAGCCAAAAACATTCAGTACTTC.

In its sample, this clone was seen a few times. The chain carries TRBV9 and TRBJ1-2, with 7 bases matching TRBD1. The CDR3 extends over 14 amino acids. V shed 0 bases and J 4 bases; nucleotides not matched to a gene: 3. Looked up from germline, CDR1 is SGDLS and CDR2 is YYNGEE. CDR3 sequence (DNA): TGTGCCAGCAGCGTAGCGGAGGGGGCCTATGGCTACACCTTC. It translates to CASSVAEGAYGYTF.

The rearrangement links TRBV2 to TRBJ2-6; a possible D gene is TRBD1 (5 bases). V dropped 5 bases and J dropped 1 base, with 12 bases sitting between them. Germline V gives CDR1 SNHLY, CDR2 FYNNEI. The CDR3 extends over 16 amino acids. The CDR3 DNA reads TGTGCCAGCAGTCAAGTCAGGGCATCTGGGGCCAACGTCCTGACTTTC. This sequence encodes CASSQVRASGANVLTF.

The gene calls are TRBV2 and TRBJ1-4; 10 nucleotides line up with TRBD1. Germline V gives CDR1 SNHLY, CDR2 FYNNEI. This CDR3 has 15 amino acids. J was trimmed by 2 bases and V by 6 bases; bases with no gene match: 3. DNA for the CDR3: TGTGCCAGCAGCGACAGGGGGCCGACTAATGAAAAACTGTTTTTT. Protein sequence: CASSDRGPTNEKLFF.

The chain joins TRBV6-1 to TRBJ2-5; the match to TRBD2 covers 11 bases. CDR1 is MNHNS and CDR2 is SASEGT in the germline V gene. Trimming at V came to 3 bases and at J to 4 bases, leaving 4 bases not matched to a gene. The CDR3 contains 15 residues. CDR3 loop: CASSDPGLAGETQYF. The CDR3 DNA sequence: TGTGCCAGCAGTGACCCCGGACTAGCGGGAGAGACCCAGTACTTC.

V and J are TRBV29-1 and TRBJ1-3, with 7 positions matching TRBD1. Germline-derived CDR1 and CDR2 are SQVTM and ANQGSEA. The CDR3 length is 13 residues. V dropped 4 bases and J dropped 1; count of bases not matched to a gene: 1. This CDR3 is CSVGRGSGNTIYF. The CDR3 coding sequence is TGCAGCGTTGGCAGGGGGTCTGGAAACACCATATATTTT. Looking up the rest from reference TRBV29-1 and TRBJ1-3 gives the full variable domain: SAVISQKPSRDICQRGTSLTIQCQVDSQVTMMFWYRQQPGQSLTLIATANQGSEATYESGFVIDKFPISRPNLTFSTLTVSNMSPEDSSIYLCSVGRGSGNTIYFGEGSWLTVV.

The chain employs TRBV20-1 and TRBJ1-4; D possibly corresponds to TRBD1 (6 bases). The CDR3 is 11 amino acids. In germline, CDR1 is DFQATT, CDR2 SNEGSKA (reference sequence). The V end lost 3 bases, the J end lost 15 bases, and 14 bases lay between the germline ends. The CDR3, as DNA: TGCAGTGCTAGCGCGGGGGGGGCCTTGTTTTTT. Amino acids: CSASAGGALFF.

V gene TRBV5-8 combines with J gene TRBJ1-1; D possibly corresponds to TRBD1 (6 bases). Germline CDR1 reads SGHTS; CDR2 reads YDEGEE. CDR3 length equals 13 residues. V was trimmed by 4 bases and J by 5 bases, leaving 12 bases between them. This chain's CDR3 is CASSPGQITEAFF. CDR3 bases: TGTGCCAGCAGCCCGGGACAAATAACTGAAGCTTTCTTT.

This sequence joins TRBV19 and TRBJ2-6; D gene uncertain. Per germline, CDR1 LNHDA and CDR2 SQIVND (reference sequence). This CDR3 spans 12 amino acids. V was shortened by 8 bases and J by 2 bases, with 4 bases between the two germline ends. CDR3 residues: CASRAGANVLTF. The CDR3 region has the DNA TGTGCCAGTCGAGCTGGGGCCAACGTCCTGACTTTC.

As concerns this clone: The junction shows a germline mismatch at one end, possibly a read error. V gene TRBV9 combines with J gene TRBJ2-7; 7 bases agree with TRBD2. This CDR3 is 15 amino acids long. Germline loops: CDR1 SGDLS, CDR2 YYNGEE. CDR3: CASSVAGSGVYERYF. CDR3 nucleotide sequence: TGTGCCAGCAGCGTAGCCGGGAGCGGGGTTTACGAGCGGTACTTC. Drawing the rest from reference TRBV9 and TRBJ2-7, the complete variable domain is DSGVTQTPKHLITATGQRVTLRCSPRSGDLSVYWYQQSLDQGLQFLIQYYNGEERAKGNILERFSAQQFPDLHSELNLSSLELGDSALYFCASSVAGSGVYERYFGPGTRLTVT.

The gene calls are TRBV19 and TRBJ2-1; TRBD1 matches at 11 bases. Germline loops: CDR1 LNHDA, CDR2 SQIVND (reference sequence). The CDR3 totals 15 residues. With V trimmed by 4 bases and J by 4 bases, 3 bases remained unmatched. The CDR3 DNA follows: TGTGCCAGTAGTAGGGGACAGGGGGTGTACAATGAGCAGTTCTTC. This sequence encodes CASSRGQGVYNEQFF.

This clone was seen more than once but under ten times. The chain has TRBV28 and TRBJ1-5; 12 nucleotides align to TRBD1. Germline values: CDR1 MDHEN, CDR2 SYDVKM. The junction had 5 bases not matched to a gene; V was cut back by 2 bases and J by 6 bases. CDR3 length: 16 amino acids. The CDR3: CASSLGTGGAGQPQHF. DNA for the CDR3: TGTGCCAGCAGTTTAGGGACAGGGGGCGCGGGTCAGCCCCAGCATTTT.

This chain uses TRBV19 with TRBJ2-5; the match to TRBD1 covers 7 bases. V trimming: 5 bases; J trimming: 5 bases; junction bases outside the gene matches: 5. CDR3 size: 13 residues. Germline-derived CDR1 and CDR2 are LNHDA and SQIVND (reference sequence). CDR3 nucleotides: TGTGCCAGTAGTCAAACAGGGGTCGAGACCCAGTACTTC. This gives the protein CASSQTGVETQYF.

The chain has TRBV10-1 and TRBJ1-1, with 7 bases aligning to TRBD1. The V segment lost 0 bases and the J segment 0 bases; nucleotides outside the gene matches: 1. Germline loops: CDR1 WNHNN, CDR2 SYGVQD (reference sequence). The CDR3 totals 15 residues. The CDR3 protein is CASSESRGMNTEAFF. CDR3 DNA sequence: TGCGCCAGCAGTGAGTCCAGGGGGATGAACACTGAAGCTTTCTTT.

The chain has TRBV27 and TRBJ1-1; a weak D match, TRBD1 (6 bases). Trimming removed 3 bases at V and 11 bases at J, with 19 bases between. From germline, CDR1 is MNHEY and CDR2 SMNVEV (reference sequence). The CDR3 is 14 residues long. The CDR3 DNA reads as TGTGCCAGCAGTTTTAGGGGAGGGGGAGTAGGGGCTTTCTTT. It codes for CASSFRGGGVGAFF.

The genes are TRBV15 and TRBJ2-1, with 12 bases aligning to TRBD2. Germline lookup yields CDR1 LNHNV and CDR2 YYDKDF (reference sequence). Trimming cost V 5 bases and J 2 bases; bases outside gene matches: 4. CDR3 length: 16 amino acids. The CDR3 coding sequence is TGTGCCACCAGCCTTCGGACTAGCGGGACCTACAATGAGCAGTTCTTC. Protein product: CATSLRTSGTYNEQFF.